The 28 T cell receptor beta chains in this list originate from one sample, sequenced in a study of beta chain features in type 1 diabetes. Reverse transcribing all isolated RNA meant expressed TCRB transcripts were sequenced. Produced via immunoSEQ multiplex PCR; TCRdb's table is partial and in-frame only. The data show fewer than 900,000 clones, roughly a sixth seen once. Sequencing used naive CD4+ T cells from blood. These TCRs come from a woman in her late teens or twenties in good health.

CDR3: CAISEGGTEAFF. The CDR3 nucleotides read TGTGCCATCAGTGAAGGGGGCACTGAAGCTTTCTTT. V usage is TRBV10-3 and J usage is TRBJ1-1, with D tentatively TRBD1 (6 bases). V was clipped by 3 bases and J by 4 bases, with 6 bases between them. Germline V gene sequence: CDR1 ENHRY, CDR2 SYGVKD. The CDR3 is 12 residues long.

The chain employs TRBV28 and TRBJ2-3, with D uncertain. Germline loops: CDR1 MDHEN, CDR2 SYDVKM. The CDR3 length is 13 residues. V dropped 7 bases and J dropped 2 bases, with 10 bases sitting between them. The CDR3 DNA is TGTGCCAGCACGGACGAAATCACAGATACGCAGTATTTT. As protein: CASTDEITDTQYF.

The V gene is TRBV2, the J gene TRBJ1-1; perhaps TRBD1 as D (6 bases). The germline V gene encodes CDR1 SNHLY and CDR2 FYNNEI. Trimming removed 4 bases at V and 1 base at J, with 10 bases between. This CDR3 has 14 residues. The CDR3 DNA reads as TGTGCCAGCAGTGTTGACAGGAGGAACACTGAAGCTTTCTTT. Translating it yields CASSVDRRNTEAFF. The full variable domain, completed using reference TRBV2 and TRBJ1-1, is EPEVTQTPSHQVTQMGQEVILRCVPISNHLYFYWYRQILGQKVEFLVSFYNNEISEKSEIFDDQFSVERPDGSNFTLKIRSTKLEDSAMYFCASSVDRRNTEAFFGQGTRLTVV.

Note on this clone: Additional DNA sequences in this sample encode the identical CDR3. The rearrangement uses TRBV7-3 and TRBJ1-1; D unresolved. With 1 base removed from V and 1 base from J, the gap between germline ends came to 7 bases. CDR1 and CDR2 from the germline V gene are SGHTA and FQGTGA. The CDR3 sequence is 14 residues long. CDR3 sequence reads: CASSLSSGNTEAFF. The DNA of the CDR3 is TGTGCCAGCAGCTTAAGCAGCGGGAACACTGAAGCTTTCTTT.

The CDR3 spells CASSPGWGSGNTIYF. CDR3 in DNA: TGTGCCAGCAGCCCGGGTTGGGGCTCTGGAAACACCATATATTTT. The chain has TRBV5-4 and TRBJ1-3; no reliable D call. The CDR3 runs to 15 residues. Germline values: CDR1 SGHNT, CDR2 YYREEE (reference sequence). The V and J ends lost 4 bases and 0 bases respectively, with 11 bases between them.

This clone was recorded a few times. The chain employs TRBV7-2 and TRBJ2-7, with a tentative D call TRBD2 (6 bases). Germline CDR1 and CDR2: SGHTA and FQGNSA. V was trimmed by 0 bases and J by 2 bases, leaving 11 bases between them. The CDR3 has 15 residues. The CDR3 nucleotides are TGTGCCAGCAGCTTAGCGACGGGGGTCGCCTACGAGCAGTACTTC. It specifies CASSLATGVAYEQYF.

The chain has TRBV5-6 and TRBJ2-7; possible D gene TRBD2, 6 bases. Germline values: CDR1 SGHDT, CDR2 YYEEEE. Trimming cost V 4 bases and J 2 bases, with 10 bases left between them. The CDR3 covers 13 residues. This CDR3 is CASSHGGPYEQYF. The CDR3 bases are TGTGCCAGCAGCCATGGAGGGCCCTACGAGCAGTACTTC.

The chain has TRBV19 and TRBJ2-1; D not resolved. Germline loops: CDR1 LNHDA, CDR2 SQIVND (reference sequence). This CDR3 spans 13 amino acids. V lost 4 bases, J lost 6 bases, and 10 bases lay in between. CDR3 residues: CASSSPIRNEQFF. The DNA of the CDR3 is TGTGCCAGTAGTAGCCCCATCCGCAATGAGCAGTTCTTC.

CDR3 sequence (DNA): TGCGCCAGCAGCTTGCGGCTAGCGGGTAATCTCAATGAGCAGTTCTTC. The encoded protein is CASSLRLAGNLNEQFF. The V gene is TRBV5-1, the J gene TRBJ2-1; TRBD2 agrees at 8 bases. With 1 base clipped from V and 6 bases from J, the junction kept 9 bases outside the gene matches. The length of the CDR3 is 16 residues. Germline CDR1 is SGHRS and CDR2 is YFSETQ.

This chain uses TRBV6-5 with TRBJ2-2, with D perhaps TRBD1 (6 bases). Trimming shortened V by 0 bases and J by 4 bases, and 12 bases separated the two germline ends. The CDR3 is made up of 16 amino acids. Per germline, CDR1 MNHEY and CDR2 SVGAGI. Here the CDR3 reads CASSYSAGALTGELFF. CDR3 DNA: TGTGCCAGCAGTTACTCGGCAGGGGCCCTCACCGGGGAGCTGTTTTTT.

This clone came up a few times. This chain connects TRBV29-1 to TRBJ1-1; a possible D gene is TRBD1 (6 bases). CDR3 length: 12 amino acids. V gave up 6 bases and J gave up 3 bases, with 11 bases separating them. In germline, CDR1 is SQVTM, CDR2 ANQGSEA. The CDR3 loop reads CSVRTVDTEAFF. CDR3 nucleotide sequence: TGCAGCGTCCGGACAGTTGACACTGAAGCTTTCTTT. Variable domain in full (rest from reference TRBV29-1 and TRBJ1-1): SAVISQKPSRDICQRGTSLTIQCQVDSQVTMMFWYRQQPGQSLTLIATANQGSEATYESGFVIDKFPISRPNLTFSTLTVSNMSPEDSSIYLCSVRTVDTEAFFGQGTRLTVV.

This clone was seen only a few times. The chain recombines TRBV9 with TRBJ2-1, with 10 nucleotides matching TRBD1. CDR3 length: 15 residues. V shed 2 bases, J shed 9 bases, and the junction held 8 bases outside the gene matches. Germline CDR1 is SGDLS and CDR2 is YYNGEE. The CDR3 loop reads CASSVKTGGLVEQFF. The CDR3 coding sequence is TGTGCCAGCAGCGTTAAGACAGGGGGCCTGGTTGAGCAGTTCTTC. Based on the CDR3 plus reference TRBV9 and TRBJ2-1, the full variable domain is DSGVTQTPKHLITATGQRVTLRCSPRSGDLSVYWYQQSLDQGLQFLIQYYNGEERAKGNILERFSAQQFPDLHSELNLSSLELGDSALYFCASSVKTGGLVEQFFGPGTRLTVL.

The chain is built from TRBV5-4 and TRBJ2-5; 8 bases fit TRBD1. The CDR3 has 15 amino acids. Germline CDR1 is SGHNT and CDR2 is YYREEE (reference sequence). V lost 2 bases, J lost 3 bases, and 6 bases stayed unmatched. The CDR3: CASSLTGGFEETQYF. The DNA for the CDR3 is TGTGCCAGCAGCTTAACAGGGGGGTTCGAAGAGACCCAGTACTTC.

As regards this clone: This could be a read error, since a much larger clone is one nucleotide away. The V and J genes are TRBV7-2 and TRBJ2-1; D gene ambiguous. Trimming pared 5 bases from V and 4 bases from J, leaving 3 bases between. Germline V gene sequence: CDR1 SGHTA, CDR2 FQGNSA. The CDR3 runs 11 residues. The CDR3 reads CASSDYNEQFF. The CDR3 coding sequence is TGTGCCAGCAGCGATTACAATGAGCAGTTCTTC.

This clone was picked up a small number of times. At the DNA level, this CDR3 is encoded by other sequences in the same sample as well. The V gene is TRBV7-2, the J gene TRBJ2-3; the D is unclear. The CDR3 contains 14 residues. Germline CDR1 and CDR2: SGHTA and FQGNSA. V was pared by 0 bases and J by 2 bases, with 6 bases between. The CDR3 DNA reads TGTGCCAGCAGCTTAGCCGGAAACACAGATACGCAGTATTTT. This sequence encodes CASSLAGNTDTQYF.

As for this clone: Other nucleotide sequences in the sample specify the same CDR3. The chain combines TRBV18 with TRBJ1-5, with D unresolved. CDR3 size: 13 residues. The germline V gene has CDR1 KGHSH and CDR2 LQKENI. Trimming left V 3 bases short and J 4 bases short, with 7 bases between. CDR3 in amino acids: CASSPSSNQPQHF. Written as DNA, the CDR3 is TGTGCCAGCTCACCTTCTAGTAATCAGCCCCAGCATTTT.

The rearrangement links TRBV4-3 to TRBJ2-3; 11 bases are a match to TRBD2. J gave up 5 bases and V 2 bases, and 9 bases lay outside the gene matches. Germline V gives CDR1 LGHNA, CDR2 YSLEER. This CDR3 has 17 amino acids. DNA of the CDR3: TGCGCCAGCAGCCAAACCCAAACTAGCGGGAGATTAGATACGCAGTATTTT. Amino acids: CASSQTQTSGRLDTQYF.

In its sample, this clone was seen a few times. V is TRBV19 and J is TRBJ2-1, with 8 bases matching TRBD2. This CDR3 region has 16 residues. CDR1 is LNHDA, CDR2 SQIVND, per germline (reference sequence). V lost 1 base to trimming and J lost 2 bases; unmatched junction nucleotides: 4. The CDR3 reads CASSIGVAGTYNEQFF. The CDR3 region has the DNA TGTGCCAGTAGTATAGGTGTAGCGGGAACCTACAATGAGCAGTTCTTC. The variable domain in full, completed from reference TRBV19 and TRBJ2-1, reads DGGITQSPKYLFRKEGQNVTLSCEQNLNHDAMYWYRQDPGQGLRLIYYSQIVNDFQKGDIAEGYSVSREKKESFPLTVTSAQKNPTAFYLCASSIGVAGTYNEQFFGPGTRLTVL.

This clone has more than one count but fewer than ten. This chain links TRBV6-5 with TRBJ2-7, with 12 bases identical to TRBD1. This CDR3 spans 14 amino acids. From germline, CDR1 is MNHEY and CDR2 SVGAGI. The V segment lost 3 bases and the J segment 5 bases; nucleotides outside the gene matches: 2. CDR3 amino acids: CASSYGTGGNEQYF. CDR3 sequence (DNA): TGTGCCAGCAGTTATGGGACAGGGGGCAACGAGCAGTACTTC.

V usage is TRBV27 and J usage is TRBJ1-1; D gene ambiguous. Per the germline V gene, CDR1 is MNHEY and CDR2 is SMNVEV (reference sequence). V was cut by 6 bases and J by 0 bases, with 2 bases left in between. The CDR3 totals 11 residues. Here the CDR3 DNA reads TGTGCCAGCAGGATGAACACTGAAGCTTTCTTT. Its translation: CASRMNTEAFF.

In its sample, this clone was seen a few times. CDR3 residues: CASSRRDFQETQYF. Written as DNA, the CDR3 is TGTGCCAGCAGCCGCCGGGACTTTCAAGAGACCCAGTACTTC. This sequence joins TRBV14 and TRBJ2-5; TRBD2 might be the D (6 bases). The V gene's germline CDR1 is SGHDN and CDR2 FVKESK. The V end lost 4 bases, the J end lost 2 bases, and 11 bases lay between the germline ends. This CDR3 is 14 amino acids long.

The chain employs TRBV6-1 and TRBJ2-2; D might be TRBD2 (6 bases). CDR3 length equals 14 residues. The V end was cut by 5 bases, the J end by 7 bases, with 14 bases between. In germline, CDR1 is MNHNS, CDR2 SASEGT. The CDR3 DNA reads as TGTGCCAGCAGTTTGGGACTGGGGTACGGGGAGCTGTTTTTT. Protein sequence: CASSLGLGYGELFF.

The chain links TRBV7-9 to TRBJ2-1; D may correspond to TRBD1 or TRBD2 (5 bases each). Germline V CDR1 and CDR2: SEHNR, FQNEAQ (reference sequence). Trimming pared 5 bases from V and 2 bases from J, leaving 10 bases between. The CDR3 is 14 residues long. This CDR3 reads CASSPGRTYNEQFF. The CDR3 region has the DNA TGTGCCAGCAGCCCGGGACGGACCTACAATGAGCAGTTCTTC.

This clone has a handful of counts. The chain combines TRBV4-2 with TRBJ1-1; D might be TRBD1 (5 bases). Between the trimmed V and J ends, which lost 1 base and 0 bases, there was a span of 15 bases. Germline V gene lookup returns CDR1 LGHNA and CDR2 YNFKEQ. The CDR3 is 17 amino acids. CDR3 nucleotide sequence: TGTGCCAGCAGCCAAGTTGGTAGGGGAGAGATGAACACTGAAGCTTTCTTT. This encodes CASSQVGRGEMNTEAFF.

There are a few counts of this clone. The chain links TRBV28 to TRBJ2-1, with 9 bases matching TRBD2. CDR1 MDHEN and CDR2 SYDVKM come from the germline V gene. The CDR3 sequence is 13 residues long. The V gene end was trimmed by 8 bases and the J gene end by 8 bases; junction bases not matched to a gene: 7. CDR3 sequence (DNA): TGTGCCAGCGGGCCTAGCGGGACCTATGAGCAGTTCTTC. It codes for CASGPSGTYEQFF.

The chain couples TRBV18 to TRBJ1-1, with 8 bases aligning to TRBD1. V shed 3 bases and J 3 bases; nucleotides not matched to a gene: 12. The germline gives CDR1 KGHSH, CDR2 LQKENI. This CDR3 is 17 amino acids long. Written as DNA, the CDR3 is TGTGCCAGCTCACCTGAGTCCCAGGGGGCGCGGTACACTGAAGCTTTCTTT. Its protein is CASSPESQGARYTEAFF.

This clone was seen a few times. The chain is built from TRBV14 and TRBJ2-7; the match to TRBD2 covers 9 bases. Per germline, CDR1 SGHDN and CDR2 FVKESK. The trim removed 3 bases at V and 5 bases at J, leaving 11 bases unmatched. CDR3 length: 16 amino acids. The CDR3 nucleotides read TGTGCCAGCAGCCATTTAACTAGCGGGCCGGTACACGAGCAGTACTTC. It specifies CASSHLTSGPVHEQYF.

This clone was seen more than once but under ten times. Other DNA sequences from this sample encode an identical CDR3 as well. The chain has TRBV9 and TRBJ1-2; the match to TRBD1 covers 8 bases. The CDR3 spans 13 residues. Germline V gene data show CDR1 as SGDLS and CDR2 as YYNGEE. Unmatched junction bases numbered 0, after V lost 2 bases and J lost 3 bases. The CDR3 sequence: CASSVDRDYGYTF. The CDR3 DNA sequence: TGTGCCAGCAGCGTGGACAGGGACTATGGCTACACCTTC.